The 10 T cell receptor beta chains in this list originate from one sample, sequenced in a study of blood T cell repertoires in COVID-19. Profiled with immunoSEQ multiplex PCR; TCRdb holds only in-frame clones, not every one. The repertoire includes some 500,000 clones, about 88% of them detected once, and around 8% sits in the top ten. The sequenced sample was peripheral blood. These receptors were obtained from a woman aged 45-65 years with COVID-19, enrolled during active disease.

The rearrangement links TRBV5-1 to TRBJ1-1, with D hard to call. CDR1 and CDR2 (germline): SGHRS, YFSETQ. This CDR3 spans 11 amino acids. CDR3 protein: CASREGTEAFF. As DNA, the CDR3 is TGCGCTTCACGGGAGGGCACTGAAGCTTTCTTT.

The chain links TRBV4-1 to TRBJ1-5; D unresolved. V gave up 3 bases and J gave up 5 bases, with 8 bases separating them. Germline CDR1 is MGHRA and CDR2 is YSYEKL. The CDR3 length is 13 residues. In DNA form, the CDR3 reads TGCGCCAGCAGCCAGGTAGTGGATCAGCCCCAGCATTTT. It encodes CASSQVVDQPQHF.

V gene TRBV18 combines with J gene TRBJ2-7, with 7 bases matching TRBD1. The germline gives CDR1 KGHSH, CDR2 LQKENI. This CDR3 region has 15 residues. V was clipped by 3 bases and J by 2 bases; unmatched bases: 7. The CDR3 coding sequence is TGTGCCAGCTCACCTGGGACAGCGGAGCCCTACGAGCAGTACTTC. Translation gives CASSPGTAEPYEQYF.

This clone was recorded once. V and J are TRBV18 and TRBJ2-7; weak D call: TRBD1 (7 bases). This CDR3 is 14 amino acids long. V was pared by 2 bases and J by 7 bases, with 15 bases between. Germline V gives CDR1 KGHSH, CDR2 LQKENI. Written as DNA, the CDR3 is TGTGCCAGCTCACCAGCGGAGGGGGCGCGGGAGCAGTACTTC. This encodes CASSPAEGAREQYF.

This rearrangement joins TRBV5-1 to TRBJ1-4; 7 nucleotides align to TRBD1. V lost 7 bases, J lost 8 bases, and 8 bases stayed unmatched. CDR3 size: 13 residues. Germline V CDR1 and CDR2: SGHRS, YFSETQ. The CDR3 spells CASGDSPTEKLFF. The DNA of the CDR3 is TGCGCCAGCGGGGACAGCCCAACAGAAAAACTGTTTTTT.

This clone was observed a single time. CDR3 nucleotides: TGTGCCAGCGGCCGGGAGGGCGCTGAAGCTTTCTTT. Translation gives CASGREGAEAFF. V gene TRBV6-5 combines with J gene TRBJ1-1; D is unresolved. The length of the CDR3 is 12 residues. Trimming took off 8 bases at V and 6 bases at J, with 13 bases between the two ends. Germline CDR1 reads MNHEY; CDR2 reads SVGAGI.

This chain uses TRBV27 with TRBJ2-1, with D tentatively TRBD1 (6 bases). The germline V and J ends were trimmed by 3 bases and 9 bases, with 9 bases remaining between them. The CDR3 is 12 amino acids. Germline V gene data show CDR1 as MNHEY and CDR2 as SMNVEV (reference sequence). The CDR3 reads CASSFRGTEQFF. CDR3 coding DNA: TGTGCCAGCAGTTTTAGGGGGACTGAGCAGTTCTTC.

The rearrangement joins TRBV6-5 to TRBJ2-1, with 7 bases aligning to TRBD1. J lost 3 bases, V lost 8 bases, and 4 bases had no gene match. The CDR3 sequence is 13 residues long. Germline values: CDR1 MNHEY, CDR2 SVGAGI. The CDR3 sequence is CASRQGYYNEQFF. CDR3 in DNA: TGTGCCAGCCGACAGGGCTACTACAATGAGCAGTTCTTC.

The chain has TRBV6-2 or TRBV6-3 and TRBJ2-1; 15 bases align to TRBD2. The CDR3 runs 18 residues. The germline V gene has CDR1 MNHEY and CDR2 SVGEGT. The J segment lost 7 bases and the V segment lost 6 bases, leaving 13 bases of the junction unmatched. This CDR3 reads CASSLPWTSGGGKNEQFF. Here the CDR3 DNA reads TGTGCCAGCAGCCTACCGTGGACTAGCGGGGGGGGGAAGAATGAGCAGTTCTTC.

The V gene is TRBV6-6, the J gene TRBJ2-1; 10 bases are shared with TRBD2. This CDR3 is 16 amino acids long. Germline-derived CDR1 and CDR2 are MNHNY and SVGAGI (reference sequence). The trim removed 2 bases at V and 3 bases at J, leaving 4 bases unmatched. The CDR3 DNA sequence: TGTGCCAGCAGTTACATTCGACTAGCGGGCTACAATGAGCAGTTCTTC. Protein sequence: CASSYIRLAGYNEQFF.